This TCR beta chain appears in the sequencing data of a study of blood T cells in healthy people across ages. Study-wide results and limits: Across samples, TCR beta diversity tracked strongly with naive T cell percentage.

The germline V gene has CDR1 MRHNA and CDR2 SNTAGT. J gave up 4 bases and V 6 bases, and 6 bases lay outside the gene matches. The CDR3 length is 14 residues. PCR was performed a second time for about 7 to 11 cycles using a sample-barcoded 5' primer and a J-beta primer mix. TCRdb itself ran the 5' RACE reads through MiXCR, one entry per CDR3 protein. This sample has 1.5 million to 2 million distinct CDR3 sequences; 28% occur once, and the top ten carry more than 6%. All donors came from Russia, were Caucasian and healthy, and spanned ages about 6 to 100. This clonotype was found a few times. Its antigen is not known.

The chain couples TRBV6-4 to TRBJ1-1; 9 bases align to TRBD1. Sequenced material: blood. The receptor's source is a young woman in good health. The CDR3 nucleotides are TGTGCCAGCAGACCCGACAGGGGGTTCACTGAAGCTTTCTTT. It specifies CASRPDRGFTEAFF.